These 11 T cell receptor beta chains were sequenced from one sample in a study of beta chain features in type 1 diabetes. Expressed TCRB transcripts were sequenced after all isolated RNA was converted to cDNA. Profiling relied on immunoSEQ multiplex PCR, and the TCRdb table lists in-frame clones only, not all of them. Found here are around 250,000 clones, roughly an eighth of them singletons; the top ten hold roughly 0.024%. The sample taken for sequencing was naive CD4+ T cells from blood. These receptors were taken from a woman between 35 and 50 years old in good health.

This clone has just a few counts. V gene TRBV11-2 combines with J gene TRBJ2-7; TRBD2 aligns across 8 bases. Germline CDR1 reads SGHAT; CDR2 reads FQNNGV. The CDR3 is 16 amino acids. Trimming removed 1 base from V and 1 base from J; junction bases left unmatched: 6. CDR3 amino acids: CASSLGVRGGSYEQYF. CDR3 DNA: TGTGCCAGCAGCTTAGGGGTCCGCGGGGGGTCCTACGAGCAGTACTTC.

The table lists this clone with a count of one. The chain links TRBV25-1 to TRBJ1-1, with TRBD1 identical over 8 bases. Germline V lookup: CDR1 MGHDK, CDR2 SYGVNS. The CDR3 spans 15 residues. The V gene end was trimmed by 5 bases and the J gene end by 0 bases; junction bases not matched to a gene: 5. CDR3 region: CASSLPGGMNTEAFF. CDR3 DNA sequence: TGTGCCAGCAGTCTTCCAGGGGGCATGAACACTGAAGCTTTCTTT.

Only a few counts were recorded for this clone. V usage is TRBV29-1 and J usage is TRBJ2-7; 9 bases fit TRBD1. The CDR3 covers 13 residues. V lost 6 bases and J lost 7; bases outside the gene matches: 10. Germline loops: CDR1 SQVTM, CDR2 ANQGSEA. The chain's CDR3 is CSVPGQGLGEQYF. The DNA for the CDR3 is TGCAGCGTGCCGGGACAGGGTCTGGGGGAGCAGTACTTC.

This chain connects TRBV6-1 to TRBJ1-2; 8 bases are a match to TRBD1. V dropped 6 bases and J dropped 7; count of bases not matched to a gene: 7. The CDR3 extends over 13 amino acids. Germline V lookup: CDR1 MNHNS, CDR2 SASEGT. This CDR3 is CASSSDRGGGYTF. CDR3 nucleotide sequence: TGTGCCAGCAGCAGCGACAGGGGTGGTGGCTACACCTTC.

This sequence joins TRBV19 and TRBJ2-7; the D gene is possibly TRBD2 (6 bases). CDR1 LNHDA and CDR2 SQIVND come from the germline V gene (reference sequence). Trimming removed 3 bases at V and 0 bases at J, with 15 bases between. This CDR3 contains 16 residues. For the CDR3, the DNA is TGTGCCAGTAGTATCGGGGGAGTACAGAGCTCCTACGAGCAGTACTTC. It specifies CASSIGGVQSSYEQYF.

CDR3 sequence: CSVGTGGQETQYF. CDR3 DNA sequence: TGCAGCGTTGGAACAGGCGGCCAAGAGACCCAGTACTTC. The rearrangement links TRBV29-1 to TRBJ2-5; maybe TRBD1 (5 bases). Germline CDR1 reads SQVTM; CDR2 reads ANQGSEA. V lost 4 bases, J lost 1 base, and 10 bases lay in between. The CDR3 is 13 residues long.

This clone has a handful of counts. The genes are TRBV2 and TRBJ2-1; tentative D call: TRBD2 (6 bases). The V and J ends lost 5 bases and 10 bases respectively, with 12 bases between them. CDR3 length: 12 residues. Germline-derived CDR1 and CDR2 are SNHLY and FYNNEI. The CDR3 nucleotides are TGTGCCAGCAGTCCACCTAGCGACGAGCAGTTCTTC. Its protein is CASSPPSDEQFF.

This CDR3 reads CASSSGGNTDTQYF. The CDR3 DNA reads TGCGCCAGCAGCTCCGGGGGGAACACAGATACGCAGTATTTT. This rearrangement joins TRBV5-1 to TRBJ2-3; 7 bases map to TRBD2. This CDR3 comprises 14 residues. The V and J ends lost 3 bases and 2 bases, in that order; junction bases with no gene match: 3. The V gene's germline CDR1 is SGHRS and CDR2 YFSETQ. Full variable domain (outside the CDR3, taken from reference TRBV5-1 and TRBJ2-3): KAGVTQTPRYLIKTRGQQVTLSCSPISGHRSVSWYQQTPGQGLQFLFEYFSETQRNKGNFPGRFSGRQFSNSRSEMNVSTLELGDSALYLCASSSGGNTDTQYFGPGTRLTVL.

This clone was seen a few times. The chain joins TRBV5-1 to TRBJ2-5, with D tentatively TRBD1 (6 bases). V dropped 4 bases and J dropped 2 bases, with 9 bases sitting between them. The CDR3 is 13 residues long. Per germline, CDR1 SGHRS and CDR2 YFSETQ. Written as DNA, the CDR3 is TGCGCCAGCAGCACAGGGAGACAAGAGACCCAGTACTTC. This translates into CASSTGRQETQYF.

The table lists this clone with a few counts. The rearrangement links TRBV18 to TRBJ1-5, with D possibly matching TRBD1 (6 bases). CDR1 and CDR2 from the germline V gene are KGHSH and LQKENI. The CDR3 runs to 11 residues. V gave up 5 bases and J gave up 11 bases, with 10 bases separating them. As DNA, the CDR3 is TGTGCCAGCTCATCTAACAGGGCCCAGCATTTT. Protein sequence: CASSSNRAQHF.

This clone has a handful of counts. The chain is built from TRBV11-2 and TRBJ2-7; D might be TRBD1 (5 bases). CDR1 SGHAT and CDR2 FQNNGV come from the germline V gene. The length of the CDR3 is 12 residues. V dropped 5 bases and J dropped 3 bases, with 8 bases sitting between them. The CDR3 protein is CASSPDIYEQYF. The CDR3 coding sequence is TGTGCCAGCAGCCCGGACATCTACGAGCAGTACTTC. Drawing the rest from reference TRBV11-2 and TRBJ2-7, the complete variable domain is EAGVAQSPRYKIIEKRQSVAFWCNPISGHATLYWYQQILGQGPKLLIQFQNNGVVDDSQLPKDRFSAERLKGVDSTLKIQPAKLEDSAVYLCASSPDIYEQYFGPGTRLTVT.